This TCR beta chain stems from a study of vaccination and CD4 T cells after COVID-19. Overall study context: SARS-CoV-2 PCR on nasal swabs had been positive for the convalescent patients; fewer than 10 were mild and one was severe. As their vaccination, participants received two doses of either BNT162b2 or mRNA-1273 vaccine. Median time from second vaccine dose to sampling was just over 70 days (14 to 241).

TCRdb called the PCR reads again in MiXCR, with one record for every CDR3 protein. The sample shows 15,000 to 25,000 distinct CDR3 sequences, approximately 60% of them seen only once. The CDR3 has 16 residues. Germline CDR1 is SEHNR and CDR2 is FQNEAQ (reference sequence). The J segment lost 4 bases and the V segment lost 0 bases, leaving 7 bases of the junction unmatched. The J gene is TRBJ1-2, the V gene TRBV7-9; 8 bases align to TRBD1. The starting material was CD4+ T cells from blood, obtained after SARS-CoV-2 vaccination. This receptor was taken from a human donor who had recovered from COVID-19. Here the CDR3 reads CASSLADRGITYGYTF. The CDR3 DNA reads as TGTGCCAGCAGCTTAGCAGACAGGGGTATTACCTATGGCTACACCTTC. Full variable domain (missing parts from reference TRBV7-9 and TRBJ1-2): DTGVSQNPRHKITKRGQNVTFRCDPISEHNRLYWYRQTLGQGPEFLTYFQNEAQLEKSRLLSDRFSAERPKGSFSTLEIQRTEQGDSAMYLCASSLADRGITYGYTFGSGTRLTVV.